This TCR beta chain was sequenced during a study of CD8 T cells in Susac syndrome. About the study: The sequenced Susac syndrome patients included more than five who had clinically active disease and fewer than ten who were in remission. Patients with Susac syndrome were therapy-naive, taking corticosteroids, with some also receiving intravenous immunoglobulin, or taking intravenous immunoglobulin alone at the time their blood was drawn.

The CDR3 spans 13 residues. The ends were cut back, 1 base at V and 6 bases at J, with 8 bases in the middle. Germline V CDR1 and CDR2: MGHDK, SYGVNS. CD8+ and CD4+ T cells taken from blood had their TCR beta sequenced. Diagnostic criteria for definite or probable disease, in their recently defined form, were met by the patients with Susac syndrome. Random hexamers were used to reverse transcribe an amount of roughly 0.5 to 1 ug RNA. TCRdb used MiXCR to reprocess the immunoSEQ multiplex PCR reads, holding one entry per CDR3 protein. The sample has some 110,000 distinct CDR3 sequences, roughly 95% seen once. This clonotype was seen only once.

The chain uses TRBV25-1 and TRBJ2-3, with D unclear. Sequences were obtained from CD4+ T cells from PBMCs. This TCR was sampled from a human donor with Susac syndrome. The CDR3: CASSELEADTQYF. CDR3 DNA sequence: TGTGCCAGCAGTGAATTGGAAGCGGATACGCAGTATTTT.